This note documents a single TCR beta chain sequence. Its antigen is still unknown. The sample is drawn from a study of STAT3 mutations in large granular lymphocyte leukemia. For the study at large: More than half of T-LGLL patients received immunosuppressive therapy.

V lost 7 bases to trimming and J lost 5 bases, with 11 bases between them. The length of the CDR3 is 12 residues. Germline V lookup: CDR1 SNHLY, CDR2 FYNNEI. Repertoires were generated with immunoSEQ multiplex PCR, while TCRdb's copy carries only in-frame clones and drops some. The sample includes around 2,900 clones, 88% of them seen just once. Points from the study as a whole: Every T-LGLL patient had at least one immunodominant TCRbeta clonotype.

The genes are TRBV2 and TRBJ2-5, with D uncertain. This clonotype was obtained from a man in his forties with T-cell large granular lymphocyte leukemia. Some clones in this sample may be carry-over from other donors' samples. The sample comprised peripheral blood mononuclear cells. This chain's CDR3 is CASTPERETQYF. The CDR3 DNA reads TGTGCCAGCACACCCGAGAGGGAGACCCAGTACTTC. The full variable domain, its missing parts supplied by reference TRBV2 and TRBJ2-5, is EPEVTQTPSHQVTQMGQEVILRCVPISNHLYFYWYRQILGQKVEFLVSFYNNEISEKSEIFDDQFSVERPDGSNFTLKIRSTKLEDSAMYFCASTPERETQYFGPGTRLLVL.